This T cell receptor (beta chain) stems from a study of human T cells and chemical hapten exposure. Indicated treatment: therapeutic diphenylcyclopropenone sensitization with weekly scalp DPC. Separate cDNA molecules received unique molecular identifiers, which the library attached to them. TCRdb reprocessed the reads via MiXCR and lists one record per CDR3 protein. Of approximately 510 distinct CDR3 sequences detected, just over 65% appear once; the ten largest clones hold roughly 32%. This CDR3 region has 16 residues. Losses at the gene ends were 4 bases for V and 6 bases for J; bases not matched to a gene: 8. Germline values: CDR1 SGDLS, CDR2 YYNGEE.

The chain joins TRBV9 to TRBJ2-2, with 11 bases identical to TRBD1. The receptor comes from an adult with alopecia areata. Some clones in this sample may be carry-over from other donors' samples. This table probably holds off-target reads from a library built for another chain. The specimen was whole blood, collected before DPC sensitization or 2, 6, or about 24 weeks after (not recorded which). The DNA for the CDR3 is TGTGCCAGCAGCCCGTGGGGACAGGGGGTCCCCGGGGAGCTGTTTTTT. It encodes CASSPWGQGVPGELFF.